The present entry profiles one T cell receptor (beta chain) with its context. As yet, its antigen is unknown. The source of the sample is a study of OX40 agonist ivuxolimab in advanced cancers. Across the study: With ivuxolimab, an agonistic anti-OX40 (CD134) antibody, patients were treated. Study results and limitations: Within 6 weeks, CD4+ and CD8+ blood T cells expanded clonally at 0.1 to 3.0 mg/kg.

Germline V gene sequence: CDR1 SNHLY, CDR2 FYNNEI. There are 16 residues in the CDR3. With 10 bases removed from V and 5 bases from J, the gap between germline ends came to 26 bases. Produced via immunoSEQ multiplex PCR; TCRdb's table is partial and in-frame only. The table lists tens of thousands of clones, more than 85% of them singletons. The sequencing here drew on CD4+ or CD8+ T cells sorted from blood, taken in a trial of the OX40 agonist ivuxolimab. This sequence joins TRBV2 and TRBJ2-5; D might be TRBD1 or TRBD2, each matching 6 bases. This receptor was identified in an adult with an advanced solid tumor such as melanoma, head and neck, liver or kidney cancer. Here the CDR3 reads CATLPAHRAGSETQYF. CDR3 DNA: TGTGCCACCCTACCCGCACACAGGGCGGGGTCCGAGACCCAGTACTTC.